This entry lists 28 T cell receptor beta chains sequenced from one sample in a study of T cells after yellow fever vaccination. TCRdb independently ran MiXCR on the 5' RACE reads; one entry per CDR3 protein. The repertoire has about 510,000 distinct CDR3 sequences, around a fifth of them found once; the top ten carry around 17%. The source material was PBMCs, sampled 21 days after the first yellow fever vaccination. All receptors come from a man in his late teens or twenties who received the YFV17D yellow fever vaccine.

The sample holds a few counts of this clonotype. This rearrangement joins TRBV7-2 to TRBJ2-2; no clear D gene. The ends were cut back, 2 bases at V and 7 bases at J, with 8 bases in the middle. Germline CDR1 SGHTA, CDR2 FQGNSA. This CDR3 region has 13 residues. The CDR3 sequence is CASSLRQIGELFF. The CDR3 region has the DNA TGTGCCAGCAGCTTAAGGCAGATCGGGGAGCTGTTTTTT.

The chain recombines TRBV25-1 with TRBJ1-2, with a tentative D call TRBD1 (5 bases). The V end lost 3 bases, the J end lost 7 bases, and 15 bases lay between the germline ends. The CDR3 covers 14 residues. Germline V gene sequence: CDR1 MGHDK, CDR2 SYGVNS. The CDR3: CASSERQGSGGYTF. As DNA, the CDR3 is TGTGCCAGCAGTGAGAGGCAGGGCAGTGGTGGCTACACCTTC.

This clonotype was observed a handful of times. This sequence joins TRBV7-2 and TRBJ2-5; perhaps TRBD2 as D (6 bases). V lost 4 bases and J lost 5, with 14 bases in between. Germline V gene lookup returns CDR1 SGHTA and CDR2 FQGNSA. The CDR3 runs 14 residues. DNA for the CDR3: TGTGCCAGCAGCTCGGGACTTAGATCGGAGACCCAGTACTTC. Its protein product is CASSSGLRSETQYF.

This clonotype was seen at least ten times. The V and J genes are TRBV29-1 and TRBJ2-2; tentatively, D is TRBD1 (6 bases). The germline CDR1 and CDR2 sequences are SQVTM and ANQGSEA. The CDR3 runs 15 residues. V lost 4 bases and J lost 3, with 15 bases in between. DNA for the CDR3: TGCAGCGTTGTATGGGGGCAGACTCACACCGGGGAGCTGTTTTTT. Translation: CSVVWGQTHTGELFF.

This chain joins TRBV12-3 or TRBV12-4 and TRBJ1-3; tentatively, D is TRBD1 (5 bases). V was cut by 6 bases and J by 2 bases, with 11 bases left in between. The CDR3 loop spans 14 amino acids. The CDR3 DNA reads TGTGCCAGCAGACCCGCAGGGACTGGAAACACCATATATTTT. Encoded protein: CASRPAGTGNTIYF.

The rearrangement links TRBV4-3 to TRBJ2-3; D may be TRBD1 (6 bases). This CDR3 is built from 16 residues. Trimming removed 1 base at V and 3 bases at J, with 14 bases between. The germline V gene has CDR1 LGHNA and CDR2 YSLEER. The CDR3 nucleotides read TGCGCCAGCAGCCAAGCGGACAGCCCGAGTACAGATACGCAGTATTTT. Protein: CASSQADSPSTDTQYF.

This clonotype showed up just a few times. This chain links TRBV5-5 with TRBJ2-5; the D call may be TRBD1 or TRBD2 (6 bases each). Per germline, CDR1 SGHKS and CDR2 YYEKEE (reference sequence). The CDR3 has 15 residues. Trimming cost V 4 bases and J 5 bases, with 18 bases left between them. DNA of the CDR3: TGTGCCAGCAGCCCGGAAGAAGGGGGGAGGGAGACCCAGTACTTC. Translation: CASSPEEGGRETQYF.

The chain uses TRBV27 and TRBJ2-4; a weak D match, TRBD2 (5 bases). The CDR3 contains 15 residues. CDR1 is MNHEY, CDR2 SMNVEV, per germline (reference sequence). V was shortened by 5 bases and J by 2 bases, with 13 bases between the two germline ends. The CDR3 DNA follows: TGTGCCAGCAGTCCTTCCCGGGGTTCCAAAAACATTCAGTACTTC. Amino acid sequence: CASSPSRGSKNIQYF.

This clonotype showed up just a few times. The rearrangement uses TRBV5-1 and TRBJ1-1; 8 bases agree with TRBD1. The CDR3 runs to 15 residues. Germline-derived CDR1 and CDR2 are SGHRS and YFSETQ. J was trimmed by 1 base and V by 4 bases; bases with no gene match: 6. The CDR3 nucleotides are TGCGCCAGCAGCGTTCAGGGGGCAGAGAACACTGAAGCTTTCTTT. It yields the protein CASSVQGAENTEAFF.

This clonotype turned up a few times. The chain uses TRBV7-2 and TRBJ2-1, with D tentatively TRBD1 (6 bases). V lost 1 base, J lost 3 bases, and 10 bases lay in between. The germline CDR1 and CDR2 sequences are SGHTA and FQGNSA. This CDR3 contains 15 residues. CDR3 sequence: CASSLEWGLYNEQFF. CDR3 nucleotides: TGTGCCAGCAGCTTAGAGTGGGGGCTCTACAATGAGCAGTTCTTC.

In this sample, this clonotype turned up many times. The V gene is TRBV6-6, the J gene TRBJ1-5, with 7 nucleotides matching TRBD1. This CDR3 has 19 residues. The germline gives CDR1 MNHNY, CDR2 SVGAGI (reference sequence). Losses at the gene ends were 6 bases for V and 1 base for J; bases not matched to a gene: 18. The CDR3, as DNA: TGTGCCAGCAGGTCCCGGGACAGCCGTGGATTTTCCAGCAATCAGCCCCAGCATTTT. Protein: CASRSRDSRGFSSNQPQHF.

The chain has TRBV2 and TRBJ2-5; D is perhaps TRBD2 (5 bases). This CDR3 has 17 amino acids. V gave up 7 bases and J gave up 4 bases, with 25 bases separating them. The V gene's germline CDR1 is SNHLY and CDR2 FYNNEI. CDR3 loop: CASTWGALIGDGETQYF. CDR3 bases: TGTGCCAGCACCTGGGGAGCTCTTATCGGGGATGGAGAGACCCAGTACTTC.

This sequence joins TRBV5-1 and TRBJ2-5; 11 bases are shared with TRBD1. V trimming: 0 bases; J trimming: 0 bases; junction bases outside the gene matches: 4. CDR3 length: 17 amino acids. CDR1 SGHRS and CDR2 YFSETQ come from the germline V gene. The CDR3 DNA reads TGCGCCAGCAGCTTGGTCCGGGACAGGGGGTACCAAGAGACCCAGTACTTC. It codes for CASSLVRDRGYQETQYF. The complete variable domain, with remaining parts taken from reference TRBV5-1 and TRBJ2-5, reads KAGVTQTPRYLIKTRGQQVTLSCSPISGHRSVSWYQQTPGQGLQFLFEYFSETQRNKGNFPGRFSGRQFSNSRSEMNVSTLELGDSALYLCASSLVRDRGYQETQYFGPGTRLLVL.

With regard to this clonotype: Germline and junction disagree at one end, which may indicate a read error. The chain joins TRBV15 to TRBJ2-5; D gene uncertain. CDR1 is LNHNV, CDR2 YYDKDF, per germline (reference sequence). This CDR3 spans 12 amino acids. CDR3 bases: TGTGCCACCAGCAGAGCCCATGAGACCCAGCACTTC. It encodes CATSRAHETQHF.

This clonotype was seen a handful of times. This chain links TRBV7-2 with TRBJ2-5; D remains unclear. CDR3 length: 14 residues. V lost 5 bases to trimming and J lost 5 bases, with 15 bases between them. CDR1 and CDR2 (germline): SGHTA, FQGNSA. The chain's CDR3 is CASSENSGWETQYF. The CDR3 DNA follows: TGTGCCAGCAGCGAGAACTCTGGCTGGGAGACCCAGTACTTC. Filled out from reference TRBV7-2 and TRBJ2-5, the complete variable domain reads GAGVSQSPSNKVTEKGKDVELRCDPISGHTALYWYRQSLGQGLEFLIYFQGNSAPDKSGLPSDRFSAERTGGSVSTLTIQRTQQEDSAVYLCASSENSGWETQYFGPGTRLLVL.

The chain uses TRBV9 and TRBJ2-6; 7 bases map to TRBD2. The CDR3 runs 16 residues. V lost 0 bases and J lost 4; bases outside the gene matches: 4. CDR1 is SGDLS and CDR2 is YYNGEE in the germline V gene. The CDR3 DNA reads as TGTGCCAGCAGCGTAGCTGGGGGGGACGGGGCCAACGTCCTGACTTTC. Translating gives CASSVAGGDGANVLTF.

This clonotype was detected only a few times. The chain couples TRBV7-3 to TRBJ1-3, with D unresolved. The germline V and J ends were trimmed by 4 bases and 4 bases, with 8 bases remaining between them. Germline assignment: CDR1 SGHTA and CDR2 FQGTGA. The CDR3 runs to 13 residues. The CDR3 coding sequence is TGTGCCAGCAGCTCCGACCCGGGAAACACCATATATTTT. Translating it yields CASSSDPGNTIYF.

The chain uses TRBV29-1 and TRBJ2-2, with a possible D match to TRBD2 (5 bases). This CDR3 is built from 14 residues. The V end lost 5 bases, the J end lost 6 bases, and 16 bases lay between the germline ends. Germline V CDR1 and CDR2: SQVTM, ANQGSEA. CDR3 sequence: CSVLPGTLPGELFF. CDR3 DNA: TGCAGCGTTCTTCCGGGAACCCTGCCCGGGGAGCTGTTTTTT.

The chain has TRBV5-1 and TRBJ2-3; a possible D gene is TRBD2 (5 bases). The V end was cut by 1 base, the J end by 1 base, with 10 bases between. The CDR3 runs 15 residues. Germline V gene sequence: CDR1 SGHRS, CDR2 YFSETQ. The CDR3: CASSLRRVGTDTQYF. In DNA, the CDR3 is TGCGCCAGCAGCTTGAGGCGGGTGGGCACAGATACGCAGTATTTT.

This clonotype was detected a few times. This chain uses TRBV6-1 with TRBJ1-2; D remains unclear. The CDR3 is 15 residues long. Germline CDR1 MNHNS, CDR2 SASEGT. The V gene lost 5 bases and the J gene lost 4 bases, with 17 bases spanning the gap. CDR3 amino acids: CASSRRTEVFYGYTF. DNA of the CDR3: TGTGCCAGCAGTCGGCGTACGGAGGTTTTCTATGGCTACACCTTC.

The chain carries TRBV6-1 and TRBJ2-7; TRBD1 might be the D (5 bases). The germline V gene encodes CDR1 MNHNS and CDR2 SASEGT. CDR3 size: 14 residues. V shed 1 base and J shed 2 bases, with 9 bases lying between them. The CDR3 nucleotides read TGTGCCAGCAGTGAAGTGACAGTCACCTACGAGCAGTACGTC. This codes for CASSEVTVTYEQYV.

V usage is TRBV24-1 and J usage is TRBJ2-7; TRBD1 might be the D (6 bases). The CDR3 sequence is 10 residues long. Germline assignment: CDR1 KGHDR and CDR2 SFDVKD. This CDR3 is CATSSRGRNV. CDR3 nucleotides: TGTGCCACTTCTAGCAGGGGTCGAAACGTC.

The chain joins TRBV20-1 to TRBJ2-3; 7 bases line up with TRBD1. This CDR3 is built from 15 residues. The germline V gene encodes CDR1 DFQATT and CDR2 SNEGSKA (reference sequence). V lost 0 bases, J lost 3 bases, and 6 bases stayed unmatched. The CDR3 here is CSARDVRGLTDTQYF. DNA for the CDR3: TGCAGTGCTAGAGATGTCAGGGGGTTAACAGATACGCAGTATTTT.

The chain employs TRBV9 and TRBJ2-5; tentatively, D is TRBD1 (6 bases). CDR1 and CDR2 from the germline V gene are SGDLS and YYNGEE. The CDR3 runs 16 residues. Between the trimmed V and J ends, which lost 4 bases and 0 bases, there was a span of 16 bases. CDR3 sequence reads: CASSPQGSRYQETQYF. For the CDR3, the DNA is TGTGCCAGCAGCCCCCAGGGGAGTAGGTACCAAGAGACCCAGTACTTC. Full variable domain (rest looked up from reference TRBV9 and TRBJ2-5): DSGVTQTPKHLITATGQRVTLRCSPRSGDLSVYWYQQSLDQGLQFLIQYYNGEERAKGNILERFSAQQFPDLHSELNLSSLELGDSALYFCASSPQGSRYQETQYFGPGTRLLVL.

This clonotype was detected a few times. The genes are TRBV7-2 and TRBJ2-3, with 9 bases aligning to TRBD2. This CDR3 contains 14 residues. The J segment lost 2 bases and the V segment lost 8 bases, leaving 5 bases of the junction unmatched. Germline CDR1 reads SGHTA; CDR2 reads FQGNSA. The CDR3 coding sequence is TGTGCCAGCGGGCGGGGGGGTAACACAGATACGCAGTATTTT. This translates into CASGRGGNTDTQYF.

This clonotype was seen a handful of times. The chain couples TRBV6-2 or TRBV6-3 to TRBJ2-3; D is ambiguous. The CDR3 is 15 amino acids. The germline V gene has CDR1 MNHEY and CDR2 SVGEGT. V was pared by 1 base and J by 0 bases, with 8 bases between. The CDR3 DNA reads TGTGCCAGCAGTTACTACGCGGATAGCACAGATACGCAGTATTTT. It specifies CASSYYADSTDTQYF.

This clonotype was detected a few times. CDR3 loop: CASSQGYGFTEAFF. In nucleotides, the CDR3 is TGTGCCAGCAGCCAAGGGTACGGATTCACTGAAGCTTTCTTT. This rearrangement joins TRBV11-2 to TRBJ1-1; no definite D call. This CDR3 comprises 14 residues. Germline values: CDR1 SGHAT, CDR2 FQNNGV. Trimming stripped 5 bases from V and 4 bases from J, with 14 bases between.

In this sample, this clonotype turned up a few times. The chain carries TRBV10-3 and TRBJ2-7; 12 nucleotides agree with TRBD2. Germline trimming cut 4 bases from V and 2 bases from J; bases unmatched to any gene: 6. The CDR3 extends over 16 amino acids. Germline V CDR1 and CDR2: ENHRY, SYGVKD. Written as DNA, the CDR3 is TGTGCCATCAGTGCGCAGACTAGCGGGGGACCCTACGAGCAGTACTTC. Residues: CAISAQTSGGPYEQYF.